This TCR beta chain was captured by sequencing in a study of shared clonotypes between healthy human individuals. With regard to this clone: Other DNA sequences in this specimen translate into the identical CDR3.

Unmatched junction bases numbered 0, after V lost 2 bases and J lost 2 bases. The CDR3 totals 14 residues. Germline lookup yields CDR1 ENHRY and CDR2 SYGVKD. TCRdb's copy holds only in-frame clones and misses some; the assay was immunoSEQ multiplex PCR. Found here are approximately 2,300,000 clones, 85% to 95% of them singletons; the top ten hold approximately 0.41%. The TCR sequence derives from a man aged 18 to 30 in good health. Some clones in this sample may be carry-over from other donors' samples. Sequencing used naive CD4+ T cells from PBMCs. Stated subset: CD45RA+ positively selected. The rearrangement joins TRBV10-3 to TRBJ1-5; TRBD1 agrees at 7 bases. CDR3 DNA sequence: TGTGCCATCAGTGAGGGACAGGGCAATCAGCCCCAGCATTTT. Translation: CAISEGQGNQPQHF.